Listed below are T cell receptor beta chains from one sample, sequenced in a study of OX40 agonist ivuxolimab in advanced cancers. This table comes from immunoSEQ multiplex PCR, and its TCRdb copy is limited to in-frame clones, with some not included. The data hold tens of thousands of clones, with 84% observed a single time. The input for sequencing was CD4+ or CD8+ T cells sorted from blood, taken in a trial of the OX40 agonist ivuxolimab. These receptors came from an adult with an advanced solid tumor such as melanoma, head and neck, liver or kidney cancer. Each CDR3 is given with its conserved first and last residue. The order of the fields is clone size, V gene, J gene, D gene, CDR3 DNA, CDR3 protein. D genes are given only for firm matches. Not every row has a clone size; where given, it reads once, few, many or a size class.

clone_size: few; v_call: TRBV16; j_call: TRBJ1-5; d_call: TRBD1; cdr3_nt: TGTGCCAGCAGCCTCCGAGGGGGCCAGCCCCAGCATTTT; cdr3_aa: CASSLRGGQPQHF
clone_size: -; v_call: TRBV15; j_call: TRBJ2-5; d_call: -; cdr3_nt: TGTGCCACCAGCAGAGAAGGGTTGCAGGAGACCCAGTACTTC; cdr3_aa: CATSREGLQETQYF
clone_size: -; v_call: TRBV18; j_call: TRBJ1-2; d_call: -; cdr3_nt: TGTGCCAGCTCATCAAGCGGGGCAAACTATGGCTACACCTTC; cdr3_aa: CASSSSGANYGYTF
clone_size: -; v_call: TRBV29-1; j_call: TRBJ2-3; d_call: -; cdr3_nt: TGCAGCGTTGAACCGACAGGCGGTGGCACAGATACGCAGTATTTT; cdr3_aa: CSVEPTGGGTDTQYF
clone_size: -; v_call: TRBV7-1; j_call: TRBJ2-7; d_call: -; cdr3_nt: TGTGCCAGCAGCCCACGGGGTGGCGGTGGGGCCGGCGAGCAGTACTTC; cdr3_aa: CASSPRGGGGAGEQYF
clone_size: -; v_call: TRBV4-1; j_call: TRBJ1-1; d_call: -; cdr3_nt: TGCGCCAGCAGCCAACCCTCAGAGAATACTGAAGCTTTCTTT; cdr3_aa: CASSQPSENTEAFF
clone_size: -; v_call: TRBV2; j_call: TRBJ1-3; d_call: -; cdr3_nt: TGTGCCAGCAGTCCTGGCCAAACTGGAAACACCATATATTTT; cdr3_aa: CASSPGQTGNTIYF
clone_size: -; v_call: TRBV11-3; j_call: TRBJ2-1; d_call: -; cdr3_nt: TGTGCCAGCAGCTTTGGCAGCGGATACCACAATGAGCAGTTCTTC; cdr3_aa: CASSFGSGYHNEQFF
clone_size: few; v_call: TRBV27; j_call: TRBJ1-2; d_call: -; cdr3_nt: TGTGCCAGCAGTCCCCGGCAGCGCAACTATGGCTACACCTTC; cdr3_aa: CASSPRQRNYGYTF
clone_size: -; v_call: TRBV4-1; j_call: TRBJ1-3; d_call: -; cdr3_nt: TGCGCCAGCAGCCCCCGGACAGAACCGTCTGGAAACACCATATATTTT; cdr3_aa: CASSPRTEPSGNTIYF
clone_size: -; v_call: TRBV11-1; j_call: TRBJ1-1; d_call: -; cdr3_nt: TGTGCCAGCAGCTTAGCGCCGGGAGGGAACACTGAAGCTTTCTTT; cdr3_aa: CASSLAPGGNTEAFF
clone_size: -; v_call: TRBV13; j_call: TRBJ1-1; d_call: -; cdr3_nt: TGTGCCAGCAGCTTACAGGGAAGGCGCACTGAAGCTTTCTTT; cdr3_aa: CASSLQGRRTEAFF
clone_size: -; v_call: TRBV9; j_call: TRBJ1-4; d_call: -; cdr3_nt: TGTGCCAGCAGCGTAGTGGGGTCTATGAATGAAAAACTGTTTTTT; cdr3_aa: CASSVVGSMNEKLFF
clone_size: -; v_call: TRBV29-1; j_call: TRBJ2-5; d_call: TRBD2; cdr3_nt: TGCAGCGTTGAAGAACCTGGGAGGGGAGAGACCCAGTACTTC; cdr3_aa: CSVEEPGRGETQYF
clone_size: once; v_call: TRBV13; j_call: TRBJ2-5; d_call: -; cdr3_nt: TGTGCCAGCAGCTTAGGCCAAGAGACCCAGTACTTC; cdr3_aa: CASSLGQETQYF
clone_size: -; v_call: TRBV7-9; j_call: TRBJ1-3; d_call: -; cdr3_nt: TGTGCCAGCTCCTCGGGGGGAAACACCATATATTTT; cdr3_aa: CASSSGGNTIYF
clone_size: -; v_call: TRBV7-2; j_call: TRBJ2-3; d_call: -; cdr3_nt: TGTGCCACCGCCGGGACCGCTTCGCCGAATACGCAGTATTTT; cdr3_aa: CATAGTASPNTQYF
clone_size: -; v_call: TRBV18; j_call: TRBJ1-1; d_call: -; cdr3_nt: TGTGCCAGCTCACTCGGACTCCCACCAGACACTGAAGCTTTCTTT; cdr3_aa: CASSLGLPPDTEAFF
clone_size: -; v_call: TRBV6-5; j_call: TRBJ1-1; d_call: TRBD1; cdr3_nt: TGTGCCAGCAGTTACTCCGGGAGAAACAGGGGGCAGGCTTTCTTT; cdr3_aa: CASSYSGRNRGQAFF
clone_size: few; v_call: TRBV11-2; j_call: TRBJ2-7; d_call: -; cdr3_nt: TGTGCCAGCAGCTTAACCGACAGGAATTACGAGCAGTACTTC; cdr3_aa: CASSLTDRNYEQYF
clone_size: -; v_call: TRBV7-6; j_call: TRBJ1-6; d_call: TRBD1; cdr3_nt: TGTGCCAGCAGCGCAAGGACAGGGGGAAACAATTCACCCCTCCACTTT; cdr3_aa: CASSARTGGNNSPLHF
clone_size: few; v_call: TRBV7-2; j_call: TRBJ1-2; d_call: -; cdr3_nt: TGTGCCAGCAGCCCGCTTGGGGGGCCAGAAATTGGCTACACCTTC; cdr3_aa: CASSPLGGPEIGYTF
clone_size: -; v_call: TRBV5-6; j_call: TRBJ2-3; d_call: -; cdr3_nt: TGTGCCAGCGCAAACTACAGGGCTGGCACAGATACGCAGTATTTT; cdr3_aa: CASANYRAGTDTQYF
clone_size: -; v_call: TRBV4-2; j_call: TRBJ2-7; d_call: -; cdr3_nt: TGTGCCAGCAGCCAAGATCTCGTGGTCTACGAGCAGTACTTC; cdr3_aa: CASSQDLVVYEQYF
clone_size: -; v_call: TRBV4-1; j_call: TRBJ1-2; d_call: -; cdr3_nt: TGCGCCAGCAGCCAAGCCGAGAGGGGAATCTATGGCTACACCTTC; cdr3_aa: CASSQAERGIYGYTF
clone_size: -; v_call: TRBV13; j_call: TRBJ2-1; d_call: TRBD2; cdr3_nt: TGTGCCAGCAGCTTAGGGCTAGCGGGGGACAATGAGCAGTTCTTC; cdr3_aa: CASSLGLAGDNEQFF
clone_size: -; v_call: TRBV19; j_call: TRBJ2-1; d_call: TRBD2; cdr3_nt: TGTGCCAGTAGTAGGGGGACTAGCGGGGGCCGACTAAATGAGCAGTTCTTC; cdr3_aa: CASSRGTSGGRLNEQFF
clone_size: -; v_call: TRBV7-2; j_call: TRBJ1-2; d_call: TRBD1; cdr3_nt: TGTGCCAGCAGCCTCTCCGGGACAGTCTTCTATGGCTACACCTTC; cdr3_aa: CASSLSGTVFYGYTF
clone_size: -; v_call: TRBV6-1; j_call: TRBJ2-7; d_call: -; cdr3_nt: TGTGCCAGCGGCGGGACACCACCCTACGAGCAGTACTTC; cdr3_aa: CASGGTPPYEQYF
clone_size: once; v_call: TRBV19; j_call: TRBJ1-2; d_call: TRBD1; cdr3_nt: TGTGCCAGTAGTAGACAGGGGGCTTATATCTATGGCTACACCTTC; cdr3_aa: CASSRQGAYIYGYTF
clone_size: -; v_call: TRBV7-2; j_call: TRBJ2-1; d_call: -; cdr3_nt: TGTGCCAGCAGCTCCTCGTTAGAACGGGATGAGCAGTTCTTC; cdr3_aa: CASSSSLERDEQFF
clone_size: -; v_call: TRBV7-2; j_call: TRBJ2-7; d_call: TRBD1; cdr3_nt: TGTGCCAGCAGTAGGGACAGGGCTTCCGAGCAGTACTTC; cdr3_aa: CASSRDRASEQYF
clone_size: medium-sized; v_call: TRBV5-8; j_call: TRBJ2-7; d_call: -; cdr3_nt: TGTGCCAGCAGCTCCCTGTTGGAGCAGTACTTC; cdr3_aa: CASSSLLEQYF
clone_size: -; v_call: TRBV12-5; j_call: TRBJ2-5; d_call: TRBD2; cdr3_nt: TGTGCTAGTGCCGAGACTAGCGGGGGACAAGAGACCCAGTACTTC; cdr3_aa: CASAETSGGQETQYF
clone_size: -; v_call: TRBV5-1; j_call: TRBJ2-1; d_call: TRBD2; cdr3_nt: TGCGCCAGCAGCCCATTTCCGGGACTAGCGGGAAAGGAGAGTGAGCAGTTCTTC; cdr3_aa: CASSPFPGLAGKESEQFF
clone_size: -; v_call: TRBV18; j_call: TRBJ1-1; d_call: -; cdr3_nt: TGTGCCAGCTCGTCGGCGGGGGCTGGCACTGAAGCTTTCTTT; cdr3_aa: CASSSAGAGTEAFF
clone_size: -; v_call: TRBV7-2; j_call: TRBJ1-5; d_call: TRBD1; cdr3_nt: TGTGCCAGCAGAGGGACAGGGGGCAGTCAGCCCCAGCATTTT; cdr3_aa: CASRGTGGSQPQHF
clone_size: -; v_call: TRBV30; j_call: TRBJ2-7; d_call: TRBD2; cdr3_nt: TGTGCCTGGAGTGTTGCTGGGGGGGGCTACGAGCAGTACTTC; cdr3_aa: CAWSVAGGGYEQYF
clone_size: -; v_call: TRBV5-6; j_call: TRBJ1-2; d_call: -; cdr3_nt: TGTGCCAGCAGCTTGGACGGCTATGGCTACACCTTC; cdr3_aa: CASSLDGYGYTF
clone_size: once; v_call: TRBV6-6; j_call: TRBJ1-4; d_call: -; cdr3_nt: TGTGCCAGCAGTTACTCGGCAGGGTTCAATGAAAAACTGTTTTTT; cdr3_aa: CASSYSAGFNEKLFF
clone_size: -; v_call: TRBV11-2; j_call: TRBJ2-7; d_call: -; cdr3_nt: TGTGCCAGCAGCCGGTTAACCTACGAGCAGTACTTC; cdr3_aa: CASSRLTYEQYF
clone_size: -; v_call: TRBV5-5; j_call: TRBJ1-5; d_call: TRBD1; cdr3_nt: TGTGCCAGCAGCTTCGTGGCGACAGGGGGCTTGGGTCAGCCCCAGCATTTT; cdr3_aa: CASSFVATGGLGQPQHF
clone_size: few; v_call: TRBV6-6; j_call: TRBJ2-1; d_call: TRBD1; cdr3_nt: TGTGCCAGCAACCTACGGACAGGGGAGCAGTTCTTC; cdr3_aa: CASNLRTGEQFF